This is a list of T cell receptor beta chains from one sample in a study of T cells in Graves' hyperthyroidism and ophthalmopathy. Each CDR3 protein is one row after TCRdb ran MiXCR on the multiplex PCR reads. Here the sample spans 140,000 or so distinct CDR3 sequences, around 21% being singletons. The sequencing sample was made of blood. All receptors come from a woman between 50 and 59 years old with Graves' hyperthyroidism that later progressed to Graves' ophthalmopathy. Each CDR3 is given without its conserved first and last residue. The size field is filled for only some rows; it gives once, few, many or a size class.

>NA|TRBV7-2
ASTPRGETQY
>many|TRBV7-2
ASSLAGGYNEQF
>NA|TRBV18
ASSLGTGVGYT
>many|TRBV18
ASSAGTQEAGY
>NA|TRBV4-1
ASSQEKAGYNEQF
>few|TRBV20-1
SVDSSYEQY
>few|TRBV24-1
ATSRLLRGTEAF
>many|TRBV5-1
ASSLDGRSYEQY
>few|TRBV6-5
ASNYRGSPTDTQY
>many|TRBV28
ASRSPGDGGTEAF
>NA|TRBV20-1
SALPIVGTQY
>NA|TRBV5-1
ASSPSTRQEAEKLF
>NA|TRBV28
ASSRTGTYSYEQY
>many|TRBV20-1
SAPRLSTGEETQY
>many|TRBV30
AWSVPRTGDYGYT
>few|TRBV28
ASSSTELSPLH
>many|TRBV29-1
SVDLRGQGPYEQY
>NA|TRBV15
ATSEGLVEEQY
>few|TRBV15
ATRTGSGNTIY
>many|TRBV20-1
SARRQGWSTIY
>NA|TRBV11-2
ASSPRSPYQPQH
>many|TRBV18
ASSSGGFWTEAF
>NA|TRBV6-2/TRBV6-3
ASSPRQGQPQH
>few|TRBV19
ASSWVAGELF
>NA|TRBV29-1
SVRTAYPNEQY
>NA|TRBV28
ASSLTQGGGEKLF
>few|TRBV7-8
ASSLVVSQETQY
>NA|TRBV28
ASSLPLARQGIHSNQPQH
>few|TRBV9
ASSPISGELF
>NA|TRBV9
ASSVGVGTDTQY
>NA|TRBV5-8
ASIQRRGGSSYNEQF
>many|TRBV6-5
ASSYSNPLQGIGYGYT
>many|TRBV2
ASSATGMRQPQH
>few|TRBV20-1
SAPSGGSGREQF
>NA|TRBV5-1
ASSLLGQGTDTQY
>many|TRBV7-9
ASSLRDNSPLH
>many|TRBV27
ASSPIAGTYEQY
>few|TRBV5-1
ASTLTSTDTQY
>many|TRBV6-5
ASSYSMDSYEQY
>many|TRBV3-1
EEVADLIIYEQY
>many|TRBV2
ASKTREGHNEQF
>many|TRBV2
ASSELDPNYGYT
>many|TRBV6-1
ASSDRGGSEAF
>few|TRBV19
ASSISGADFETQY
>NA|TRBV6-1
AIQPGQGPETQY
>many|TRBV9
ASSSQYYGYT
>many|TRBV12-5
ASGLGSETQY
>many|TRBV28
ASSLGHEQF
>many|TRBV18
ASSPLGQGGNEQY
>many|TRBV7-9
ASSPSLSGNYGYT
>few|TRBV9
ASSARITTGSSYNEQF
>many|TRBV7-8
ASSLQTQGGEQY
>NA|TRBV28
ASSFSGLAGAGSYEQY
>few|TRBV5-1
ASSLDPAGYGYT
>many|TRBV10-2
ASRGGGNTEAF